Listed below are T cell receptor beta chains from one sample, sequenced in a study of blood T cell repertoires in COVID-19. The method was immunoSEQ multiplex PCR; TCRdb's version includes in-frame clones alone and lacks a portion of them. The table has 200,000 to 250,000 clones, just over 85% seen once; the top ten hold about 1.3%. Sample: peripheral blood. These receptors came from a man older than 75 with acute or convalescent COVID-19. Each CDR3 is given with its conserved first and last residue. The D gene is left open where the match is weak. Some rows mark clone size as missing; the rest say once, few, many or name a class of expanded clone.

v_gene	abundance	j_gene	d_gene	CDR3nt	CDR3aa
TRBV27	NA	TRBJ1-2	TRBD1	TGTGCCAGCAGTAACCTCCGGGGGACAGGGGGCGGTAACTATGGCTACACCTTC	CASSNLRGTGGGNYGYTF
TRBV4-2	NA	TRBJ2-2	TRBD1	TGTGCCAGCAGCCAGCCGGGACAGGGATCGAACACCGGGGAGCTGTTTTTT	CASSQPGQGSNTGELFF
TRBV19	NA	TRBJ1-2	NA	TGTGCCAGTAAGGACTGGCAGGACTGGTTATATGGCTACACCTTC	CASKDWQDWLYGYTF
TRBV28	NA	TRBJ1-6	NA	TGTGCCAGCAGTTTATGGGGGGGATTCTCCTATAATTCACCCCTCCACTTT	CASSLWGGFSYNSPLHF
TRBV5-1	NA	TRBJ1-3	NA	TGCGCCAGCAGCTTGAACGGACCGCGGGACACCATATATTTT	CASSLNGPRDTIYF
TRBV7-2	NA	TRBJ2-1	TRBD1	TGTGCCAGCAGCTTGGGATCCGGGACAGGGGTAAGCAATGAGCAGTTCTTC	CASSLGSGTGVSNEQFF
TRBV15	NA	TRBJ2-1	TRBD2	TGTGCCACCAGCAGAGATTTAACTAGCGATGAGCAGTTCTTC	CATSRDLTSDEQFF
TRBV28	NA	TRBJ2-7	NA	TGTGCCAGCAGTTTTGGGGAGGTCGAGCAGTACTTC	CASSFGEVEQYF
TRBV2	NA	TRBJ1-5	TRBD1	TGTGCCAGCAGTGAAAACAGGGGACGCAATCAGCCCCAGCATTTT	CASSENRGRNQPQHF
TRBV15	NA	TRBJ1-5	NA	TGTGCCACCAGCAGAGGCCAGGTGAATCAGCCCCAGCATTTT	CATSRGQVNQPQHF
TRBV5-1	once	TRBJ2-3	NA	TGCGCCAGCAGCTTGAGGGGATTGGGCACAGATACGCAGTATTTT	CASSLRGLGTDTQYF
TRBV7-2	NA	TRBJ2-3	NA	TGTGCCAGCAGCTTAGCGCGACTAGCAGATACGCAGTATTTT	CASSLARLADTQYF
TRBV7-8	NA	TRBJ1-2	NA	TGTGCCAGCAGCTTAGCTCAGTTAGGGGGGGCTAACTATGGCTACACCTTC	CASSLAQLGGANYGYTF
TRBV6-5	once	TRBJ1-2	TRBD1	TGTGCCAGCAGCTCGGGACAGGGGGAAATCTATGGCTACACCTTC	CASSSGQGEIYGYTF
TRBV27	NA	TRBJ1-4	NA	TGTGCCAGCAGCCCCTGGCAAAGTGAAAAACTGTTTTTT	CASSPWQSEKLFF
TRBV9	NA	TRBJ2-7	NA	TGTGCCAGCAGCGTAGACACACCATCCTACGAGCAGTACTTC	CASSVDTPSYEQYF
TRBV6-5	NA	TRBJ2-7	TRBD2	TGTGCCAGCAGTCGGACTAGCGGGAGGAACGAGCAGTACTTC	CASSRTSGRNEQYF
TRBV24-1	NA	TRBJ2-2	NA	TGTGCCACCAGTGATTTGAGTCCAGGGGGGTACACCGGGGAGCTGTTTTTT	CATSDLSPGGYTGELFF
TRBV5-1	NA	TRBJ2-2	TRBD1	TGCGCCAGCAGCTCCGAGACAGGGGTGTTGGCCGGGGAGCTGTTTTTT	CASSSETGVLAGELFF
TRBV10-3	NA	TRBJ2-1	TRBD1	TGTGCCATCAGTGAACAGGGGAAAAATTACAATGAGCAGTTCTTC	CAISEQGKNYNEQFF
TRBV7-9	NA	TRBJ2-1	NA	TGTGCCAGCGATGCGGGGATCCTTAATGAGCAGTTCTTC	CASDAGILNEQFF
TRBV6-5	NA	TRBJ2-3	NA	TGTGCCAGCAGTTACTCCCCAAGGGGTTACACAGATACGCAGTATTTT	CASSYSPRGYTDTQYF
TRBV7-7	NA	TRBJ2-1	TRBD2	TGTGCTAGCAGCTCAAGCGCGGGAGAAATGAATGAGCAGTTCTTC	CASSSSAGEMNEQFF
TRBV18	once	TRBJ2-1	TRBD2	TGTGCCAGCTCACCACCGGTAGCGGGAGGGGCGAATGAGCAGTTCTTC	CASSPPVAGGANEQFF
TRBV5-1	NA	TRBJ1-6	NA	TGCGCCAGCGCCACAGGTTATAATTCACCCCTCCACTTT	CASATGYNSPLHF
TRBV10-2	NA	TRBJ2-7	TRBD2	TGCGCCAGCAGTGAGTTAGGACTAGCGGGTGGAGAGCAGTACTTC	CASSELGLAGGEQYF
TRBV6-5	NA	TRBJ2-1	NA	TGTGCCAGCACCTCGGGGGGACAGGCCAACAATGAGCAGTTCTTC	CASTSGGQANNEQFF
TRBV7-3	NA	TRBJ2-5	TRBD1	TGTGCCAGCAGCTTAGCCAGGGGGCGCGGGGAGACCCAGTACTTC	CASSLARGRGETQYF
TRBV10-1	NA	TRBJ2-1	TRBD2	TGCGCCAGCAGTTACGGGGGAGGGACCTCCTACAATGAGCAGTTCTTC	CASSYGGGTSYNEQFF
TRBV7-3	few	TRBJ2-2	TRBD2	TGTGCCAGCAGCACGGGAGGGCCCTCCGGGGAGCTGTTTTTT	CASSTGGPSGELFF
TRBV19	NA	TRBJ2-2	TRBD1	TGTGCCAGCGCAGGGGGCGGTTCCACCGGGGAGCTGTTTTTT	CASAGGGSTGELFF
TRBV7-2	few	TRBJ2-5	NA	TGTGCCAGCAGCTATAACAGACAAGAGACCCAGTACTTC	CASSYNRQETQYF
TRBV7-8	NA	TRBJ2-7	NA	TGTGCCAGCAGCTTAGAGGACACCTCCTACGAGCAGTACTTC	CASSLEDTSYEQYF
TRBV28	NA	TRBJ2-7	NA	TGTGCCAGCAGTTTAGAGGGCACCTCCTACGAGCAGTACTTC	CASSLEGTSYEQYF
TRBV2	few	TRBJ1-1	TRBD1	TGTGCCAGCTCGAGACAGGGGAGTCGATCGAACACTGAAGCTTTCTTT	CASSRQGSRSNTEAFF
TRBV7-8	NA	TRBJ2-2	TRBD2	TGTGCCAGCAGCTTAGTAGGGACTAGCGGGGGGCGAGGAGGGGAGCTGTTTTTT	CASSLVGTSGGRGGELFF
TRBV2	once	TRBJ2-7	TRBD1	TGTGCCAGCCTCCTGGACAGGGCCTACGAGCAGTACTTC	CASLLDRAYEQYF
TRBV7-9	NA	TRBJ2-1	NA	TGTGCCAGCAGCTCTCAGGGCTACAATGAGCAGTTCTTC	CASSSQGYNEQFF
TRBV24-1	NA	TRBJ2-7	NA	TGTGCCACCAATAATACAGGGTCTAGCTACGAGCAGTACTTC	CATNNTGSSYEQYF
TRBV18	NA	TRBJ1-5	NA	TGTGCCAGCTCACCCTCAGGAACAAATCAGCCCCAGCATTTT	CASSPSGTNQPQHF
TRBV6-2/TRBV6-3	NA	TRBJ1-4	NA	TGTGCCAGCAGTCACACCAGATTGAATGAAAAACTGTTTTTT	CASSHTRLNEKLFF
TRBV4-2	once	TRBJ2-2	NA	TGTGCCAGCTCCTCAGACAGGTGGGACACCGGGGAGCTGTTTTTT	CASSSDRWDTGELFF
TRBV2	NA	TRBJ2-2	NA	TGTGCCAGCAGTGAAGAGAGGTTGAGGGAGCTGTTTTTT	CASSEERLRELFF
TRBV15	NA	TRBJ2-7	TRBD1	TGTGCCACCAGCACGTGGACAGGGTCCTACGAGCAGTACTTC	CATSTWTGSYEQYF
TRBV7-2	NA	TRBJ2-5	TRBD1	TGTGCCAGCAGCTTTCCACAGGGGTGGGAGACCCAGTACTTC	CASSFPQGWETQYF
TRBV7-9	NA	TRBJ2-5	NA	TGTGCCAGCAGCCGACTAGGGCGGGAGACCCAGTACTTC	CASSRLGRETQYF
TRBV15	NA	TRBJ2-1	TRBD2	TGTGCCACCAGCAGAGGGGGAGCGGGGGGGAAATACAATGAGCAGTTCTTC	CATSRGGAGGKYNEQFF